These T cell receptor beta chains were read from a single sample in a study of beta chain features in type 1 diabetes. Some clones are missing from TCRdb's copy, which holds only in-frame ones; the method was immunoSEQ multiplex PCR. The sample lists a few hundred thousand clones; 14% to 15% were seen once. The sample taken for sequencing was naive CD4+ T cells from blood. The receptors originated from a man aged 18 to 30 with type 1 diabetes. Each CDR3 is given with its conserved first and last residue. The D gene is left open where the match is weak. Expanded clones get a size class; other rows say once, few or many, or leave the size out.

size: -; V: TRBV28; J: TRBJ2-3; D: TRBD1; CDR3: CASIASGTGGKNTDTQYF; DNA: TGTGCCAGCATAGCATCCGGGACAGGGGGCAAAAACACAGATACGCAGTATTTT
size: -; V: TRBV5-1; J: TRBJ2-5; D: TRBD2; CDR3: CASSPGGGQETQYF; DNA: TGCGCCAGCAGCCCGGGGGGGGGTCAAGAGACCCAGTACTTC
size: few; V: TRBV27; J: TRBJ2-7; D: TRBD1; CDR3: CASRPLGQTYEQYF; DNA: TGTGCCAGCAGACCGCTGGGACAGACCTACGAGCAGTACTTC
size: few; V: TRBV30; J: TRBJ2-7; D: -; CDR3: CAWALPGPVNEQYF; DNA: TGTGCCTGGGCTCTACCGGGTCCAGTTAACGAGCAGTACTTC
size: -; V: TRBV2; J: TRBJ2-2; D: -; CDR3: CASSETGTGELFF; DNA: TGTGCCAGCAGCGAAACAGGGACCGGGGAGCTGTTTTTT
size: few; V: TRBV30; J: TRBJ2-2; D: -; CDR3: CAWSVGGPGELFF; DNA: TGTGCCTGGAGTGTGGGGGGTCCCGGGGAGCTGTTTTTT
size: -; V: TRBV11-2; J: TRBJ1-5; D: TRBD1; CDR3: CASSFGTALISNQPQHF; DNA: TGTGCCAGCAGCTTTGGGACAGCCTTGATTAGCAATCAGCCCCAGCATTTT
size: few; V: TRBV6-6; J: TRBJ2-3; D: -; CDR3: CASSSRGTSDTQYF; DNA: TGTGCCAGCAGTTCACGCGGCACCTCAGATACGCAGTATTTT
size: -; V: TRBV7-9; J: TRBJ2-5; D: -; CDR3: CASSFLYGSQTQYF; DNA: TGTGCCAGCAGCTTTCTATACGGGAGTCAGACCCAGTACTTC
size: few; V: TRBV9; J: TRBJ2-3; D: -; CDR3: CASSLSLTDTQYF; DNA: TGTGCCAGCAGCTTATCCCTCACAGATACGCAGTATTTT
size: few; V: TRBV2; J: TRBJ1-6; D: TRBD1; CDR3: CASSDRGQENSPLHF; DNA: TGTGCCAGCAGCGACCGGGGACAGGAGAATTCACCCCTCCACTTT
size: -; V: TRBV7-9; J: TRBJ2-5; D: TRBD2; CDR3: CASSLMAGGVETQYF; DNA: TGTGCCAGCAGCTTAATGGCGGGAGGAGTGGAGACCCAGTACTTC
size: -; V: TRBV6-5; J: TRBJ2-7; D: TRBD2; CDR3: CASSLGTSGYYEQYF; DNA: TGTGCCAGCAGCCTCGGGACTAGCGGTTACTACGAGCAGTACTTC
size: -; V: TRBV9; J: TRBJ2-4; D: -; CDR3: CASSPGENIQYF; DNA: TGTGCCAGCAGCCCAGGGGAAAACATTCAGTACTTC
size: -; V: TRBV2; J: TRBJ2-1; D: TRBD2; CDR3: CATYYGTSLSDEQFF; DNA: TGTGCCACCTATTACGGGACTAGTTTGTCCGATGAGCAGTTCTTC
size: few; V: TRBV5-4; J: TRBJ2-6; D: TRBD1; CDR3: CASSTGQGPWGANVLTF; DNA: TGTGCCAGCAGCACCGGACAGGGTCCTTGGGGGGCCAACGTCCTGACTTTC
size: -; V: TRBV5-1; J: TRBJ2-3; D: -; CDR3: CASSFGGSTDTQYF; DNA: TGCGCCAGCAGCTTTGGCGGGAGCACAGATACGCAGTATTTT
size: few; V: TRBV19; J: TRBJ2-5; D: TRBD2; CDR3: CASSPWTSGRAETQYF; DNA: TGTGCCAGTAGTCCCTGGACTAGCGGGAGGGCTGAGACCCAGTACTTC
size: few; V: TRBV6-6; J: TRBJ1-5; D: -; CDR3: CASTLRRGNQPQHF; DNA: TGTGCCAGCACTCTACGTCGGGGCAATCAGCCCCAGCATTTT
size: -; V: TRBV14; J: TRBJ2-7; D: TRBD1; CDR3: CASSQDVWDRGMYEQYF; DNA: TGTGCCAGCAGCCAAGATGTTTGGGACAGGGGTATGTACGAGCAGTACTTC
size: -; V: TRBV30; J: TRBJ2-4; D: -; CDR3: CAWSYRGAKNIQYF; DNA: TGTGCCTGGAGTTACCGGGGAGCCAAAAACATTCAGTACTTC
size: -; V: TRBV29-1; J: TRBJ2-7; D: -; CDR3: CSVKRVYSDEQYF; DNA: TGCAGCGTTAAGAGGGTATATAGCGACGAGCAGTACTTC
size: few; V: TRBV30; J: TRBJ1-1; D: -; CDR3: CAWSVRGPEAFF; DNA: TGTGCCTGGAGTGTGCGGGGCCCTGAAGCTTTCTTT
size: few; V: TRBV5-1; J: TRBJ2-2; D: TRBD2; CDR3: CATTPGTSGLTGELFF; DNA: TGCGCCACCACGCCGGGGACTAGCGGGCTCACCGGGGAGCTGTTTTTT
size: -; V: TRBV6-1; J: TRBJ2-7; D: -; CDR3: CASSVKFSYEQYF; DNA: TGTGCCAGCAGTGTTAAATTCTCCTACGAGCAGTACTTC
size: few; V: TRBV7-9; J: TRBJ2-7; D: TRBD1; CDR3: CASSSPGQGSHEQYF; DNA: TGTGCCAGCAGCTCTCCGGGACAGGGGAGCCACGAGCAGTACTTC
size: few; V: TRBV7-2; J: TRBJ2-7; D: -; CDR3: CASSDTAGDYEQYF; DNA: TGTGCCAGCAGTGACACGGCGGGTGACTACGAGCAGTACTTC
size: few; V: TRBV30; J: TRBJ1-5; D: TRBD1; CDR3: CAWSLRQGNQPQHF; DNA: TGTGCCTGGAGTCTCCGACAGGGGAATCAGCCCCAGCATTTT
size: few; V: TRBV11-2; J: TRBJ2-3; D: TRBD2; CDR3: CASSSGGTQYF; DNA: TGTGCCAGCAGCTCGGGGGGTACGCAGTATTTT
size: once; V: TRBV9; J: TRBJ2-3; D: -; CDR3: CASSTYPRGVLSDTQYF; DNA: TGTGCCAGCAGCACGTACCCCCGGGGTGTTCTTTCGGATACGCAGTATTTT
size: few; V: TRBV2; J: TRBJ2-1; D: -; CDR3: CASKISGGPFDEQFF; DNA: TGTGCCAGCAAAATCTCGGGGGGCCCTTTCGATGAGCAGTTCTTC
size: -; V: TRBV28; J: TRBJ2-7; D: TRBD2; CDR3: CASSREAREQYF; DNA: TGTGCCAGCAGCCGGGAGGCACGGGAGCAGTACTTC
size: few; V: TRBV30; J: TRBJ1-1; D: TRBD1; CDR3: CAWSVWAGGRTEAFF; DNA: TGTGCCTGGAGTGTATGGGCAGGGGGTCGTACTGAAGCTTTCTTT
size: few; V: TRBV30; J: TRBJ2-7; D: TRBD1; CDR3: CAWGTGGSRGEQYF; DNA: TGTGCCTGGGGGACAGGAGGCTCGAGGGGTGAGCAGTACTTC
size: -; V: TRBV12-5; J: TRBJ2-5; D: -; CDR3: CASGLRERETQYF; DNA: TGTGCTAGTGGTTTACGGGAAAGGGAGACCCAGTACTTC
size: few; V: TRBV27; J: TRBJ2-5; D: -; CDR3: CASRLAGGETQYF; DNA: TGTGCCAGCCGACTGGCTGGTGGGGAGACCCAGTACTTC
size: few; V: TRBV28; J: TRBJ2-7; D: TRBD1; CDR3: CASRTGQGYEQYF; DNA: TGTGCCAGCAGAACGGGACAGGGATACGAGCAGTACTTC
size: few; V: TRBV30; J: TRBJ2-1; D: -; CDR3: CAWSSGPYNEQFF; DNA: TGTGCCTGGAGTTCAGGGCCTTACAATGAGCAGTTCTTC
size: -; V: TRBV9; J: TRBJ1-1; D: -; CDR3: CASSVEGSNTEAFF; DNA: TGTGCCAGCAGCGTAGAAGGGAGCAACACTGAAGCTTTCTTT
size: few; V: TRBV13; J: TRBJ2-5; D: TRBD2; CDR3: CASGASGGTETQYF; DNA: TGTGCCAGCGGGGCTAGCGGGGGCACAGAGACCCAGTACTTC
size: -; V: TRBV18; J: TRBJ2-1; D: -; CDR3: CASSPPGQIRGYEQFF; DNA: TGTGCCAGCTCACCACCGGGACAAATACGCGGCTATGAGCAGTTCTTC
size: -; V: TRBV19; J: TRBJ2-7; D: -; CDR3: CASSKAAGTAIYEQYF; DNA: TGTGCCAGTAGCAAAGCCGCGGGGACAGCCATTTACGAGCAGTACTTC
size: -; V: TRBV27; J: TRBJ1-2; D: TRBD1; CDR3: CASSRDRGRTRGYTF; DNA: TGTGCCAGCAGTCGAGACAGGGGCCGGACCCGGGGCTACACCTTC
size: -; V: TRBV19; J: TRBJ2-7; D: TRBD2; CDR3: CAILSGDPSYEQYF; DNA: TGTGCCATTCTAAGCGGGGACCCCTCCTACGAGCAGTACTTC
size: -; V: TRBV7-9; J: TRBJ2-2; D: TRBD1; CDR3: CASSRDRVATGELFF; DNA: TGTGCCAGCAGCCGCGACAGGGTCGCCACCGGGGAGCTGTTTTTT
size: -; V: TRBV30; J: TRBJ1-3; D: -; CDR3: CAWTPGIGNTIYF; DNA: TGTGCCTGGACCCCAGGGATTGGAAACACCATATATTTT
size: few; V: TRBV7-2; J: TRBJ2-7; D: TRBD2; CDR3: CASSLTSGARYEQYF; DNA: TGTGCCAGCAGCTTAACTAGCGGGGCACGCTACGAGCAGTACTTC
size: few; V: TRBV9; J: TRBJ2-3; D: -; CDR3: CASSPRPSSADTQYF; DNA: TGTGCCAGCAGCCCCCGGCCCTCAAGCGCAGATACGCAGTATTTT
size: -; V: TRBV15; J: TRBJ1-1; D: -; CDR3: CATSRVLETEAFF; DNA: TGTGCCACCAGCAGAGTTTTGGAGACTGAAGCTTTCTTT
size: few; V: TRBV5-4; J: TRBJ2-5; D: -; CDR3: CASSQDSYIMETQYF; DNA: TGTGCCAGCAGCCAAGACAGTTACATTATGGAGACCCAGTACTTC
size: -; V: TRBV5-4; J: TRBJ2-7; D: TRBD1; CDR3: CASSLDRGYEQYF; DNA: TGTGCCAGCAGCTTGGACAGGGGGTACGAGCAGTACTTC
size: few; V: TRBV5-1; J: TRBJ1-5; D: -; CDR3: CASSPGGAGSNQPQHF; DNA: TGCGCCAGCAGCCCGGGGGGGGCAGGGAGCAATCAGCCCCAGCATTTT
size: -; V: TRBV28; J: TRBJ1-5; D: -; CDR3: CASSSGNQPQHF; DNA: TGTGCCAGCAGCTCGGGCAATCAGCCCCAGCATTTT
size: -; V: TRBV12-5; J: TRBJ2-1; D: -; CDR3: CASGFYSYNEQFF; DNA: TGTGCTAGTGGTTTCTATTCCTACAATGAGCAGTTCTTC
size: few; V: TRBV7-2; J: TRBJ2-3; D: TRBD2; CDR3: CASSLVGTSGSNADTQYF; DNA: TGTGCCAGCAGCTTAGTAGGTACTAGCGGATCCAACGCAGATACGCAGTATTTT
size: -; V: TRBV10-3; J: TRBJ2-5; D: -; CDR3: CAISESTGQETQYF; DNA: TGTGCCATCAGTGAGTCCACTGGCCAAGAGACCCAGTACTTC
size: few; V: TRBV5-1; J: TRBJ2-5; D: TRBD1; CDR3: CASSTGTGDTETQYF; DNA: TGCGCCAGCAGCACCGGGACAGGGGATACGGAGACCCAGTACTTC
size: -; V: TRBV2; J: TRBJ2-7; D: TRBD1; CDR3: CASHSGTGGSYEQYF; DNA: TGTGCCAGCCATAGCGGGACAGGGGGCTCCTACGAGCAGTACTTC